The rows below give T cell receptor beta chains drawn from one sample of a study of blood T cell repertoires in COVID-19. Using immunoSEQ multiplex PCR, the repertoire was profiled, and TCRdb retains in-frame clones only, with some absent. The sample consists of 230,000 or so clones, 80% to 90% of them appearing once. The sequencing sample was made of PBMCs or T cells enriched from blood (not recorded which). The receptors derive from a woman aged 45 to 65 who had been exposed to COVID-19. Each CDR3 is given with its conserved first and last residue.

CDR3 length,V gene,J gene,CDR3 protein
15,TRBV25-1,TRBJ2-2,CASSGRTGNTGELFF
15,TRBV29-1,TRBJ2-3,CSAPPRGRDTDTQYF
16,TRBV19,TRBJ1-1,CASRRTGGGINTEAFF
13,TRBV27,TRBJ2-1,CASSQRGYNEQFF
15,TRBV1,TRBJ2-7,CTSLWGLLLSYEQYF
14,TRBV5-1,TRBJ1-3,CASSLGASGNTIYF
17,TRBV5-1,TRBJ2-3,CASSLGHRSGGTDTQYF
14,TRBV2,TRBJ2-3,CASVHEGGTDTQYF
19,TRBV18,TRBJ2-1,CASSPPRLGLAGGNNEQFF
14,TRBV7-8,TRBJ1-1,CASRVGVMNTEAFF
13,TRBV12-3/TRBV12-4,TRBJ1-5,CASNWGVNQPQHF
17,TRBV6-1,TRBJ1-6,CASSEEGAFSYNSPLHF
15,TRBV6-2/TRBV6-3,TRBJ1-2,CASSYSQGTGYGYTF
12,TRBV29-1,TRBJ1-2,CILLRIRLRYTF
15,TRBV5-1,TRBJ1-2,CASSLEAGAPGGYTF
17,TRBV7-2,TRBJ1-3,CASSSGPTGGTGNTIYF
14,TRBV14,TRBJ2-7,CASSLLMGTYEQYF